The 10 T cell receptor beta chains in this list originate from one sample, sequenced in a study of cytomegalovirus exposure and HLA in healthy donors. PCR was performed using 60 Vbeta and 13 Jbeta primers. The repertoire was sequenced with immunoSEQ multiplex PCR; TCRdb's copy has only in-frame clones and lacks some. The sample contains approximately 150,000 clones, approximately 78% of which appear only once. The sequencing sample was made of PBMCs. The receptors come from a middle-aged woman in good health and CMV-seropositive.

Only a few counts were recorded for this clone. This CDR3 reads CASSPRTGSSLIAKNIQYF. The CDR3 nucleotides read TGTGCCAGCAGCCCTCGGACAGGGAGTTCGCTAATAGCCAAAAACATTCAGTACTTC. V gene TRBV11-1 combines with J gene TRBJ2-4; TRBD1 matches at 8 bases. The junction had 15 bases not matched to a gene; V was cut back by 5 bases and J by 0 bases. The CDR3 is 19 amino acids. From germline, CDR1 is SGHAT and CDR2 FQDESV (reference sequence).

The chain has TRBV5-1 and TRBJ2-1, with 9 bases that match TRBD2. The germline CDR1 and CDR2 sequences are SGHRS and YFSETQ. The CDR3 runs to 15 residues. V shed 2 bases and J 5 bases; nucleotides not matched to a gene: 5. The CDR3 spells CASSLGLAGNNEQFF. CDR3 DNA sequence: TGCGCCAGCAGCTTAGGTCTAGCGGGGAACAATGAGCAGTTCTTC. The full variable domain, completed using reference TRBV5-1 and TRBJ2-1, is KAGVTQTPRYLIKTRGQQVTLSCSPISGHRSVSWYQQTPGQGLQFLFEYFSETQRNKGNFPGRFSGRQFSNSRSEMNVSTLELGDSALYLCASSLGLAGNNEQFFGPGTRLTVL.

The chain couples TRBV5-1 to TRBJ1-5; D perhaps matches TRBD1 (5 bases). Per germline, CDR1 SGHRS and CDR2 YFSETQ. Between the trimmed V and J ends, which lost 4 bases and 6 bases, there was a span of 11 bases. The CDR3 is made up of 13 amino acids. The CDR3 bases are TGCGCCAGCAGCCCGGGGGGGGGTCAGCCCCAGCATTTT. This encodes CASSPGGGQPQHF.

This rearrangement joins TRBV5-4 to TRBJ2-5; TRBD2 matches at 9 bases. Germline CDR1 is SGHNT and CDR2 is YYREEE (reference sequence). The ends lost 0 bases at V and 2 bases at J; junction bases unmatched: 2. The CDR3 runs 15 residues. The CDR3 region has the DNA TGTGCCAGCAGCTTGGGGCTAGCGGGGCAAGAGACCCAGTACTTC. It is translated as CASSLGLAGQETQYF.

The V and J genes are TRBV7-9 and TRBJ2-7; TRBD1 agrees at 8 bases. CDR3 length equals 12 residues. The J segment lost 3 bases and the V segment lost 10 bases, leaving 5 bases of the junction unmatched. Germline V CDR1 and CDR2: SEHNR, FQNEAQ (reference sequence). In nucleotides, the CDR3 is TGTGCCATTCAGGGGGCCGGCTACGAGCAGTACTTC. Translated, it gives CAIQGAGYEQYF.

The chain carries TRBV19 and TRBJ1-1; tentatively, D is TRBD1 (6 bases). Germline V CDR1 and CDR2: LNHDA, SQIVND (reference sequence). Trimming cost V 5 bases and J 5 bases, with 21 bases left between them. This CDR3 is 16 amino acids long. DNA of the CDR3: TGTGCCAGTAGTCCCCGGGACACCCCCTTGTGGACTGAAGCTTTCTTT. This codes for CASSPRDTPLWTEAFF.

The J gene is TRBJ2-7, the V gene TRBV28, with D possibly being TRBD1 (6 bases). V dropped 6 bases and J dropped 6 bases, with 12 bases sitting between them. CDR1 is MDHEN and CDR2 is SYDVKM in the germline V gene. This CDR3 comprises 12 residues. In nucleotides, the CDR3 is TGTGCCAGCAGCACTACAGGGCCCGAGCAGTACTTC. It is translated as CASSTTGPEQYF.

The chain employs TRBV28 and TRBJ2-5, with D maybe TRBD1 (5 bases). The CDR3 totals 16 residues. V lost 5 bases, J lost 3 bases, and 19 bases lay in between. Germline V CDR1 and CDR2: MDHEN, SYDVKM. The CDR3 region is CASSRGSRGTEETQYF. The CDR3 region has the DNA TGTGCCAGCAGTCGAGGATCTAGGGGTACCGAAGAGACCCAGTACTTC.

This chain connects TRBV6-1 to TRBJ1-2; D ambiguous. The CDR3 spans 10 residues. V was pared by 8 bases and J by 7 bases, with 8 bases between. The germline CDR1 and CDR2 sequences are MNHNS and SASEGT. The DNA for the CDR3 is TGTGCCAGCGCCCGACTTGGCTACACCTTC. Its translation: CASARLGYTF.

The chain is built from TRBV5-1 and TRBJ1-6, with 9 bases fitting TRBD1. V lost 4 bases and J lost 7; bases outside the gene matches: 3. The length of the CDR3 is 14 residues. CDR1 is SGHRS, CDR2 YFSETQ, per germline. In DNA, the CDR3 is TGCGCCAGCAGCCAGGGACAGGGAAATTCACCCCTCCACTTT. It specifies CASSQGQGNSPLHF.